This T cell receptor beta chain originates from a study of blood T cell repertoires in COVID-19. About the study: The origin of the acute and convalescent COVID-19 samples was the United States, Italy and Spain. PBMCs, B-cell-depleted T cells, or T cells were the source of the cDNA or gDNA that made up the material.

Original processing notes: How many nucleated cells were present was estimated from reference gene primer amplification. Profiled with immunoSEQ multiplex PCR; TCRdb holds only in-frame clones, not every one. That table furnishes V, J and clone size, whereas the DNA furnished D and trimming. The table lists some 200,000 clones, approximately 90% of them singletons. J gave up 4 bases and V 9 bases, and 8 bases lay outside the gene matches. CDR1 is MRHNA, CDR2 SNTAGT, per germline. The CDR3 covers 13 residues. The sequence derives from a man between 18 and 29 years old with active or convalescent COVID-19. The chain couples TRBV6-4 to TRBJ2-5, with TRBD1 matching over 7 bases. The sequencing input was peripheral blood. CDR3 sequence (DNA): TGTGCCAGTGCCCGGGGACAGCTAGAGACCCAGTACTTC. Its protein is CASARGQLETQYF.